This passage covers 20 T cell receptor beta chains from one sample sequenced in a study of cytomegalovirus exposure and HLA in healthy donors. This table comes from immunoSEQ multiplex PCR, and its TCRdb copy is limited to in-frame clones, with some not included. The table has 120,000 or so clones, about 91% seen once. The source material was PBMCs. Source of these receptors: a woman under 30 in good health and CMV-seronegative.

The chain's CDR3 is CATHTQGVQPQHF. The CDR3 DNA follows: TGTGCCACACACACCCAAGGGGTTCAGCCCCAGCATTTT. The chain links TRBV28 to TRBJ1-5; D might be TRBD1 (5 bases). In germline, CDR1 is MDHEN, CDR2 SYDVKM. Trimming left V 10 bases short and J 6 bases short, with 16 bases between. This CDR3 has 13 amino acids. Based on the CDR3 plus reference TRBV28 and TRBJ1-5, the full variable domain is DVKVTQSSRYLVKRTGEKVFLECVQDMDHENMFWYRQDPGLGLRLIYFSYDVKMKEKGDIPEGYSVSREKKERFSLILESASTNQTSMYLCATHTQGVQPQHFGDGTRLSIL.

For the CDR3, the DNA is TGTGCCAGCAGCCAAAACACAGGGCTCACTGAAGCTTTCTTT. This translates into CASSQNTGLTEAFF. The chain uses TRBV11-1 and TRBJ1-1; weak D call: TRBD1 (6 bases). This CDR3 contains 14 residues. Germline V gene sequence: CDR1 SGHAT, CDR2 FQDESV (reference sequence). V shed 5 bases and J shed 4 bases, with 14 bases lying between them. The full variable domain, in which reference TRBV11-1 and TRBJ1-1 provide the parts outside the CDR3, is EAEVAQSPRYKITEKSQAVAFWCDPISGHATLYWYRQILGQGPELLVQFQDESVVDDSQLPKDRFSAERLKGVDSTLKIQPAELGDSAMYLCASSQNTGLTEAFFGQGTRLTVV.

The chain has TRBV4-3 and TRBJ2-1; the match to TRBD2 covers 12 bases. CDR3 length: 15 residues. Germline V gives CDR1 LGHNA, CDR2 YSLEER. Trimming took 1 base from V and 6 from J; bases not matched to a gene: 1. The CDR3: CASSQGLAGANEQFF. CDR3 coding DNA: TGCGCCAGCAGCCAAGGACTAGCGGGGGCCAATGAGCAGTTCTTC.

V and J are TRBV6-1 and TRBJ1-5, with 10 bases lining up with TRBD1. CDR3 size: 15 residues. Trimming at V came to 7 bases and at J to 7 bases, leaving 10 bases not matched to a gene. Germline CDR1 MNHNS, CDR2 SASEGT. The CDR3 DNA is TGTGCCAGCAAGGGACAGGGGTCCGTTACGCAGCCCCAGCATTTT. Translating gives CASKGQGSVTQPQHF.

This chain uses TRBV7-7 with TRBJ1-1, with D possibly being TRBD1 (5 bases). The CDR3 runs 16 residues. Between the trimmed V and J ends, which lost 5 bases and 10 bases, there was a span of 26 bases. Germline CDR1 reads SSHAT; CDR2 reads FNYEAQ (reference sequence). The CDR3 nucleotides read TGTGCCAGCAGCCGGGCGGGGCACGGGGATGAGATCGGAGCTTTCTTT. Amino acid sequence: CASSRAGHGDEIGAFF. The full variable domain, in which reference TRBV7-7 and TRBJ1-1 provide the parts outside the CDR3, is GAGVSQSPRYKVTKRGQDVTLRCDPISSHATLYWYQQALGQGPEFLTYFNYEAQPDKSGLPSDRFSAERPEGSISTLTIQRTEQRDSAMYRCASSRAGHGDEIGAFFGQGTRLTVV.

J is TRBJ1-6 and V is TRBV18; 9 positions agree with TRBD1. Germline trimming cut 3 bases from V and 9 bases from J; bases unmatched to any gene: 3. There are 14 residues in the CDR3. The germline CDR1 and CDR2 sequences are KGHSH and LQKENI. The CDR3: CASSPRTGVSPLHF. The CDR3 DNA reads TGTGCCAGCTCACCTCGGACAGGGGTTTCACCCCTCCACTTT.

This clone has a single count. The chain carries TRBV11-2 and TRBJ2-2; 8 bases align to TRBD2. The germline V gene has CDR1 SGHAT and CDR2 FQNNGV. The V segment lost 5 bases and the J segment 3 bases; nucleotides outside the gene matches: 17. CDR3 length: 19 amino acids. The CDR3: CASSRPTGRGGSDTGELFF. The DNA for the CDR3 is TGTGCCAGCAGCCGCCCCACCGGGAGGGGCGGGTCAGACACCGGGGAGCTGTTTTTT.

The gene calls are TRBV28 and TRBJ2-1, with a possible D match to TRBD2 (5 bases). Trimming stripped 4 bases from V and 2 bases from J, with 12 bases between. CDR1 is MDHEN, CDR2 SYDVKM, per germline. This CDR3 comprises 15 residues. The CDR3 DNA reads TGTGCCAGCAGTTCACCCCGGCGGGCCTACAATGAGCAGTTCTTC. Translated, it gives CASSSPRRAYNEQFF. The full variable domain, with the rest looked up from reference TRBV28 and TRBJ2-1, is DVKVTQSSRYLVKRTGEKVFLECVQDMDHENMFWYRQDPGLGLRLIYFSYDVKMKEKGDIPEGYSVSREKKERFSLILESASTNQTSMYLCASSSPRRAYNEQFFGPGTRLTVL.

In this sample, this clone turned up once. The chain employs TRBV7-2 and TRBJ2-6; 7 bases align to TRBD2. Germline CDR1 SGHTA, CDR2 FQGNSA. This CDR3 contains 17 residues. The V segment lost 3 bases and the J segment 0 bases; nucleotides outside the gene matches: 5. In DNA, the CDR3 is TGTGCCAGCAGCTTGACGGGGGGAATCTCTGGGGCCAACGTCCTGACTTTC. Amino acid sequence: CASSLTGGISGANVLTF.

The V gene is TRBV6-6, the J gene TRBJ2-5, with TRBD2 matching 11 bases. This CDR3 is built from 15 residues. Germline V gives CDR1 MNHNY, CDR2 SVGAGI (reference sequence). Trimming at V came to 6 bases and at J to 4 bases, leaving 7 bases not matched to a gene. The CDR3 DNA is TGTGCCAGCAGCCTTAGCGGGGGGGCCCCAGAGACCCAGTACTTC. This codes for CASSLSGGAPETQYF.

By share of the sample, this clone is medium-sized. The rearrangement uses TRBV5-1 and TRBJ2-3; possibly TRBD2 for D (5 bases). Trimming left V 6 bases short and J 0 bases short, with 26 bases between. Germline CDR1 SGHRS, CDR2 YFSETQ. The CDR3 totals 19 residues. CDR3 sequence: CASIVLRRANKTSTDTQYF. In DNA, the CDR3 is TGCGCCAGCATAGTTCTAAGGCGGGCCAACAAGACTAGCACAGATACGCAGTATTTT.

The rearrangement uses TRBV29-1 and TRBJ1-2; a possible D gene is TRBD1 (5 bases). The V end was cut by 3 bases, the J end by 3 bases, with 11 bases between. This CDR3 spans 13 amino acids. Germline values: CDR1 SQVTM, CDR2 ANQGSEA. CDR3 amino acids: CSVEGEEYYGYTF. The CDR3 DNA sequence: TGCAGCGTTGAGGGGGAGGAGTACTATGGCTACACCTTC. Supplemented by reference TRBV29-1 and TRBJ1-2, the full variable domain reads SAVISQKPSRDICQRGTSLTIQCQVDSQVTMMFWYRQQPGQSLTLIATANQGSEATYESGFVIDKFPISRPNLTFSTLTVSNMSPEDSSIYLCSVEGEEYYGYTFGSGTRLTVV.

The V and J genes are TRBV10-2 and TRBJ2-6; D perhaps matches TRBD1 (6 bases). The germline V gene has CDR1 WSHSY and CDR2 SAAADI. V gave up 2 bases and J gave up 2 bases, with 16 bases separating them. CDR3 size: 18 residues. The CDR3 spells CASSEEGHLTTGANVLTF. The CDR3 DNA sequence: TGCGCCAGCAGTGAGGAGGGACACCTTACTACTGGGGCCAACGTCCTGACTTTC.

CDR3 bases: TGTGCCACCACCTGGGAGGGAGACTATGGCTACACCTTC. As protein: CATTWEGDYGYTF. The chain recombines TRBV28 with TRBJ1-2; D unresolved. Trimming removed 10 bases from V and 3 bases from J, with 15 bases in between. The CDR3 runs to 13 residues. The V gene's germline CDR1 is MDHEN and CDR2 SYDVKM.

The rearrangement links TRBV18 to TRBJ1-1, with 8 bases lining up with TRBD1. The CDR3 has 13 amino acids. The germline V gene has CDR1 KGHSH and CDR2 LQKENI. The V and J ends lost 5 bases and 4 bases, in that order; junction bases with no gene match: 3. The CDR3 sequence: CASSYDRGTEAFF. The CDR3 DNA sequence: TGTGCCAGCTCATATGACAGGGGCACTGAAGCTTTCTTT.

The chain joins TRBV15 to TRBJ1-1; no clear D gene. This CDR3 has 16 amino acids. The V end was cut by 2 bases, the J end by 0 bases, with 13 bases between. Germline V gene lookup returns CDR1 LNHNV and CDR2 YYDKDF (reference sequence). CDR3 sequence (DNA): TGTGCCACCAGCAGATCCCGGGTCTTTATGAACACTGAAGCTTTCTTT. Translated: CATSRSRVFMNTEAFF. The variable domain in full, completed from reference TRBV15 and TRBJ1-1, reads DAMVIQNPRYQVTQFGKPVTLSCSQTLNHNVMYWYQQKSSQAPKLLFHYYDKDFNNEADTPDNFQSRRPNTSFCFLDIRSPGLGDTAMYLCATSRSRVFMNTEAFFGQGTRLTVV.

The chain uses TRBV18 and TRBJ2-2; D perhaps matches TRBD2 (6 bases). Deletions cut 3 bases from V and 5 bases from J, with 10 bases between. The germline V gene has CDR1 KGHSH and CDR2 LQKENI. The CDR3 loop spans 14 amino acids. CDR3 sequence reads: CASSPAGGTGELFF. Written as DNA, the CDR3 is TGTGCCAGCTCACCGGCCGGGGGAACCGGGGAGCTGTTTTTT.

The chain joins TRBV6-4 to TRBJ2-1, with D possibly being TRBD2 (6 bases). This CDR3 contains 16 residues. The V end was cut by 2 bases, the J end by 7 bases, with 18 bases between. Germline CDR1 is MRHNA and CDR2 is SNTAGT. CDR3 nucleotides: TGTGCCAGCAGTGACGTTTGGACGGGACTTGGGAATGAGCAGTTCTTC. It specifies CASSDVWTGLGNEQFF.

The V call is TRBV4-1, the J call TRBJ2-7, with no clear D. The V and J ends lost 0 bases and 3 bases respectively, with 6 bases between them. This CDR3 spans 13 amino acids. The germline V gene has CDR1 MGHRA and CDR2 YSYEKL. In DNA form, the CDR3 reads TGCGCCAGCAGCCAAGATACCCACTACGAGCAGTACGTC. Translation gives CASSQDTHYEQYV.

DNA of the CDR3: TGTGCCAGCAGCTCTTCTGAAACAGGGCTGGACGGAAACACCATATATTTT. It translates to CASSSSETGLDGNTIYF. The J gene is TRBJ1-3, the V gene TRBV7-9, with D maybe TRBD1 (6 bases). Germline V lookup: CDR1 SEHNR, CDR2 FQNEAQ (reference sequence). Trimming removed 4 bases at V and 4 bases at J, with 20 bases between. The CDR3 has 17 amino acids.